This T cell receptor (beta chain) was captured by sequencing in a study of beta chain features in type 1 diabetes. Study-level findings and limits: Across all four CD4+ subsets, people with type 1 diabetes showed modestly shorter TCRB CDR3s.

Only a few counts were recorded for this clone. Its antigen is still unknown. Expressed TCRB transcripts were sequenced because the isolated RNA had all been reverse transcribed beforehand. The repertoire was sequenced with immunoSEQ multiplex PCR; TCRdb's copy has only in-frame clones and lacks some. The sample lists 200,000 to 300,000 clones; about 11% were seen once. CDR3 length: 14 amino acids. V lost 4 bases, J lost 10 bases, and 14 bases lay in between. In germline, CDR1 is SGHTA, CDR2 FQGNSA. Input material: naive CD4+ T cells from blood. The chain carries TRBV7-2 and TRBJ1-6; D possibly corresponds to TRBD1 (5 bases). The receptor's source is a man aged 25 to 40 with type 1 diabetes. The CDR3 spells CASSWGRGDSPLHF. The CDR3 DNA reads TGTGCCAGCAGCTGGGGAAGGGGTGACTCACCCCTCCACTTT.